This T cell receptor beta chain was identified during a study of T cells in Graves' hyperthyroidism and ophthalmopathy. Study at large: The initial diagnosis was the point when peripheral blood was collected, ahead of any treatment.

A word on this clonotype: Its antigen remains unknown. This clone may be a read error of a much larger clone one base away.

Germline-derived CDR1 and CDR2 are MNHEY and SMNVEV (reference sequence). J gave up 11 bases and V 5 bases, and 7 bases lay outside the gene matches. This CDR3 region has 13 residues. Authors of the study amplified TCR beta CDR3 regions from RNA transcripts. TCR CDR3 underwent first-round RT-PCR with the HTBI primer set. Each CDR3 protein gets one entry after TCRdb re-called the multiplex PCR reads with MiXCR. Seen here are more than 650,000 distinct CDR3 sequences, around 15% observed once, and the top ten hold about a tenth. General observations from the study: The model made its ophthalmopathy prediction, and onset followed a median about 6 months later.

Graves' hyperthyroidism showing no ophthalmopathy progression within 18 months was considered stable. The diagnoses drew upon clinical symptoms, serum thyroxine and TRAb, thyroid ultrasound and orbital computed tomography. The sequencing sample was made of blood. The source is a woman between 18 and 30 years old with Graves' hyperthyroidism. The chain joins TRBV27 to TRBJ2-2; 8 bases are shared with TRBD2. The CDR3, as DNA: TGTGCCAGCAGTCCCAGACGGGGGGGCGAGCTGTTTTTT. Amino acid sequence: CASSPRRGGELFF.